This T cell receptor beta chain emerged from a study of radiotherapy plus CTLA-4 blockade in lung cancer. Study-level results: Clones derived from tumor TCRs expanded in blood after radiotherapy plus ipilimumab. It was early blood T cell clone dynamics, with interferon-beta, that reportedly best predicted response.

CDR1 is MNHEY, CDR2 SVGAGI, per germline. V was shortened by 6 bases and J by 5 bases, with 16 bases between the two germline ends. This CDR3 spans 14 amino acids. Here immunoSEQ multiplex PCR was the method, and the copy in TCRdb shows in-frame clones only, minus some. Of roughly 59,000 clones listed, approximately 68% are singletons. For this clone: Its antigen is currently unknown.

The chain uses TRBV6-5 and TRBJ1-2, with D possibly being TRBD1 (5 bases). The TCR originated in a human donor with non-small cell lung cancer whose response to radiotherapy plus ipilimumab could not be evaluated. Sequenced here: peripheral blood, sampled from a patient treated with radiotherapy plus ipilimumab. In DNA form, the CDR3 reads TGTGCCAGCAGACCCAAGGGGATAGGATATGGCTACACCTTC. It encodes CASRPKGIGYGYTF.